The 9 T cell receptor beta chains reported below all come from one sample, sequenced in a study of blood T cell repertoires in COVID-19. The method was immunoSEQ multiplex PCR; TCRdb's version includes in-frame clones alone and lacks a portion of them. There are 300,000 to 450,000 clones in the sample; more than 65% occur only once, and more than 0.95% lies in the top ten. Sequencing used peripheral blood. These receptors originate from a human donor with acute or convalescent COVID-19. The donor label of this sample is uncertain.

This clone was counted a few times. The chain recombines TRBV27 with TRBJ2-2, with 9 bases matching TRBD1. V was clipped by 7 bases and J by 7 bases; unmatched bases: 7. The CDR3 runs to 14 residues. Germline lookup yields CDR1 MNHEY and CDR2 SMNVEV (reference sequence). This chain's CDR3 is CASKGQGWSGELFF. The CDR3, as DNA: TGTGCCAGCAAAGGACAGGGGTGGAGCGGGGAGCTGTTTTTT.

V gene TRBV5-1 combines with J gene TRBJ1-2; D is possibly TRBD1 (5 bases). Germline CDR1 reads SGHRS; CDR2 reads YFSETQ. This CDR3 is 13 amino acids long. V was shortened by 1 base and J by 8 bases, with 12 bases between the two germline ends. The CDR3 protein is CASSLTGKWGYTF. DNA of the CDR3: TGCGCCAGCAGCTTGACAGGAAAGTGGGGCTACACCTTC. Using reference TRBV5-1 and TRBJ1-2 for the parts outside the CDR3, the full variable domain is KAGVTQTPRYLIKTRGQQVTLSCSPISGHRSVSWYQQTPGQGLQFLFEYFSETQRNKGNFPGRFSGRQFSNSRSEMNVSTLELGDSALYLCASSLTGKWGYTFGSGTRLTVV.

J is TRBJ2-3 and V is TRBV19; TRBD2 might be the D (6 bases). CDR1 is LNHDA and CDR2 is SQIVND in the germline V gene (reference sequence). The CDR3 sequence is 15 residues long. V shed 2 bases and J shed 8 bases, with 17 bases lying between them. The CDR3 sequence is CASSIKGGPAGTQYF. The CDR3 DNA follows: TGTGCCAGTAGTATAAAAGGAGGGCCTGCCGGTACGCAGTATTTT.

The J gene is TRBJ2-1, the V gene TRBV7-9; D is ambiguous. V dropped 1 base and J dropped 3 bases, with 10 bases sitting between them. Germline lookup yields CDR1 SEHNR and CDR2 FQNEAQ (reference sequence). The CDR3 sequence is 15 residues long. This chain's CDR3 is CASSLVGRNYNEQFF. CDR3 in DNA: TGTGCCAGCAGCTTAGTGGGCAGGAACTACAATGAGCAGTTCTTC.

For this clone: Since a far larger clone is one base different, this is likely a read error. Distinct nucleotide sequences in the sample also encode this CDR3. V and J are TRBV6-5 and TRBJ1-2, with D perhaps matching TRBD1 (5 bases). From germline, CDR1 is MNHEY and CDR2 SVGAGI. This CDR3 comprises 12 residues. Between the trimmed V and J ends, which lost 6 bases and 4 bases, there was a span of 9 bases. CDR3 in DNA: TGTGCCAGCAGCCAAGGGGTCTATGGCTACACCTTC. Protein sequence: CASSQGVYGYTF.

The chain is built from TRBV30 and TRBJ1-1, with 12 bases aligning to TRBD1. The CDR3 has 13 amino acids. Germline V gene data show CDR1 as GTSNPN and CDR2 as SVGIG (reference sequence). The junction had 5 bases not matched to a gene; V was cut back by 0 bases and J by 12 bases. Here the CDR3 DNA reads TGTGCCTGGAGTGTAGGGACAGGGGGCAGGTCTTTCTTT. Translation gives CAWSVGTGGRSFF. Full variable domain (remainder filled in from reference TRBV30 and TRBJ1-1): SQTIHQWPATLVQPVGSPLSLECTVEGTSNPNLYWYRQAAGRGLQLLFYSVGIGQISSEVPQNLSASRPQDRQFILSSKKLLLSDSGFYLCAWSVGTGGRSFFGQGTRLTVV.

This sequence joins TRBV18 and TRBJ1-5; TRBD1 aligns across 7 bases. CDR1 KGHSH and CDR2 LQKENI come from the germline V gene. This CDR3 comprises 16 residues. With V trimmed by 0 bases and J by 4 bases, 6 bases remained unmatched. CDR3 residues: CASSPPGQPSNQPQHF. CDR3 sequence (DNA): TGTGCCAGCTCACCACCGGGACAGCCCTCGAATCAGCCCCAGCATTTT.

The V and J genes are TRBV14 and TRBJ2-1; 13 nucleotides match TRBD2. The CDR3 totals 16 residues. V dropped 2 bases and J dropped 7; count of bases not matched to a gene: 5. Germline V lookup: CDR1 SGHDN, CDR2 FVKESK. The CDR3, as DNA: TGTGCCAGCAGCCAACAACTAGCGGGGGGGTTAAATGAGCAGTTCTTC. This codes for CASSQQLAGGLNEQFF.

The gene calls are TRBV14 and TRBJ1-1, with D unresolved. Germline lookup yields CDR1 SGHDN and CDR2 FVKESK. Trimming removed 4 bases from V and 11 bases from J, with 14 bases in between. CDR3 length: 12 residues. The CDR3 DNA sequence: TGTGCCAGCAGCCGAGTCCACTCCTGGGCTTTCTTT. Its translation: CASSRVHSWAFF.